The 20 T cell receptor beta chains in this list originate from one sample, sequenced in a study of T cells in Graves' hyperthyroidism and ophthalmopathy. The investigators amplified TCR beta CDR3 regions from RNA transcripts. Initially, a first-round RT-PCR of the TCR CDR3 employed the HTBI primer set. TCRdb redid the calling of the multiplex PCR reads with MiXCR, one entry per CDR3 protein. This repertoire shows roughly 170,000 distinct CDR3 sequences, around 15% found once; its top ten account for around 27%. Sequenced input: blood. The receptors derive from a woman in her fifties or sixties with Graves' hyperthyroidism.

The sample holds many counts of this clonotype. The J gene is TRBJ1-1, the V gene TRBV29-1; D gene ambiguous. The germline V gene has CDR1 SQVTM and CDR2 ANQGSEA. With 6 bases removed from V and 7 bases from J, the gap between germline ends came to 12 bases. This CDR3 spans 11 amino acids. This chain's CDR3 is CSVAGGIEAFF. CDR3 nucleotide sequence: TGCAGCGTCGCGGGAGGGATTGAAGCTTTCTTT.

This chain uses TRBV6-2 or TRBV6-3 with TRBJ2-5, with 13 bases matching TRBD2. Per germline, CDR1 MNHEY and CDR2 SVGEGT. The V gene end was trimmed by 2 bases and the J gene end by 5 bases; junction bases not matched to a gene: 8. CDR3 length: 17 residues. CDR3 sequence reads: CASSYPGLAGDEETQYF. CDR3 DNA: TGTGCCAGCAGTTACCCCGGACTAGCGGGGGATGAGGAGACCCAGTACTTC.

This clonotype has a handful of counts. CDR3 nucleotide sequence: TGTGCCAGCAGCCAAGATATTGGCGGGGGGGCCTACGAGCAGTACTTC. Protein product: CASSQDIGGGAYEQYF. The chain joins TRBV4-2 to TRBJ2-7, with 9 bases aligning to TRBD2. In germline, CDR1 is LGHNA, CDR2 YNFKEQ. With 0 bases clipped from V and 2 bases from J, the junction kept 5 bases outside the gene matches. There are 16 residues in the CDR3.

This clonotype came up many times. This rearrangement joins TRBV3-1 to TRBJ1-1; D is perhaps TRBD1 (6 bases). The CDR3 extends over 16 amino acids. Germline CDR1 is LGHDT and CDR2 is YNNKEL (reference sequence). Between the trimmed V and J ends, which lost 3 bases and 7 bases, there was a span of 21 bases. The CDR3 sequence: CASSQGGRKPILEAFF. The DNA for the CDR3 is TGTGCCAGCAGCCAGGGGGGGCGGAAGCCCATACTTGAAGCTTTCTTT.

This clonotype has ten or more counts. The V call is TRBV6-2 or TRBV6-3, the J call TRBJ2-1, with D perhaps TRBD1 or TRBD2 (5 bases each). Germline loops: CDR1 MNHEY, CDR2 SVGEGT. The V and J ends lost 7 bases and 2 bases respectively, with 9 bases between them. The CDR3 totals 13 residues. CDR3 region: CASNGATYNEQFF. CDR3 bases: TGTGCCAGCAACGGGGCAACCTACAATGAGCAGTTCTTC.

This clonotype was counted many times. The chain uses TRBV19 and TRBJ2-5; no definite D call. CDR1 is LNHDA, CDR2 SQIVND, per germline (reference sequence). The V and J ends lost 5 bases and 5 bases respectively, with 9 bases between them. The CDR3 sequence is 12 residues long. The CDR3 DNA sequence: TGTGCCAGTAGTCGAGGTTGGGAGACCCAGTACTTC. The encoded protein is CASSRGWETQYF.

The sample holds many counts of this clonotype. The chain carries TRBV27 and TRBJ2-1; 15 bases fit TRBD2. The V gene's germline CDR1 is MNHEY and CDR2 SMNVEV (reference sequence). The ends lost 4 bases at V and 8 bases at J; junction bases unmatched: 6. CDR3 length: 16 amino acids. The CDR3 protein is CASSWTSGGAWDEQFF. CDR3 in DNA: TGTGCCAGCAGTTGGACTAGCGGGGGGGCCTGGGATGAGCAGTTCTTC.

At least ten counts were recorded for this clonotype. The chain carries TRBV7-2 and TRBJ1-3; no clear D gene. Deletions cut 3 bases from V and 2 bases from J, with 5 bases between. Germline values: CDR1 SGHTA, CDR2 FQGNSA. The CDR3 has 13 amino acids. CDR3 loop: CASSLGTGNTIYF. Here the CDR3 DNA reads TGTGCCAGCAGCTTGGGCACTGGAAACACCATATATTTT.

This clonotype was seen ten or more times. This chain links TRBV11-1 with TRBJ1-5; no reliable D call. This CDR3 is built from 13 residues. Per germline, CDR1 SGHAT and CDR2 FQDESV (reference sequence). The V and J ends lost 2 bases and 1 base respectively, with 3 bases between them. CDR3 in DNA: TGTGCCAGCAGCTTAAAAAGCAATCAGCCCCAGCATTTT. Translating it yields CASSLKSNQPQHF.

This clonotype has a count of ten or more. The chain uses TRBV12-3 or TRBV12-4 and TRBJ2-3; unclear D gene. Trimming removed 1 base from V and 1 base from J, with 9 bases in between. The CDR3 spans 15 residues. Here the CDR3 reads CASSLGGLGTDTQYF. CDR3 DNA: TGTGCCAGCAGTTTAGGGGGATTGGGCACAGATACGCAGTATTTT.

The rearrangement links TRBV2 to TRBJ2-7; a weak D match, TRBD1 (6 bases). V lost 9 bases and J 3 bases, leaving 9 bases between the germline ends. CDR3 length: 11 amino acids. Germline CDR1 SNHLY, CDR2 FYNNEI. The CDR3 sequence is CASGQNYEQYF. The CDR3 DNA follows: TGTGCCAGTGGACAGAACTACGAGCAGTACTTC.

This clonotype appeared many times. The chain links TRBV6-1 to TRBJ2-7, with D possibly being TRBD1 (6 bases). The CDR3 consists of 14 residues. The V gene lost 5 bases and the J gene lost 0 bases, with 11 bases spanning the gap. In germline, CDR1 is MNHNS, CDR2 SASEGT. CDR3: CASSPGQSSYEQYF. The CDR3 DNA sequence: TGTGCCAGCAGTCCGGGACAAAGCTCCTACGAGCAGTACTTC.

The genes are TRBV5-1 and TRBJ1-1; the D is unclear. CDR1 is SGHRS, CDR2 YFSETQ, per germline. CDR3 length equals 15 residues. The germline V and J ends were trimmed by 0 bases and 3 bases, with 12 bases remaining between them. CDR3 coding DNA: TGCGCCAGCAGCTTGGCCCCTGCAGGAGACACTGAAGCTTTCTTT. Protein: CASSLAPAGDTEAFF.

CDR3 nucleotides: TGTGCCAGCAGTTTAAGAGGGTTAAACATTCAGTACTTC. It codes for CASSLRGLNIQYF. V usage is TRBV27 and J usage is TRBJ2-4, with a weak D call TRBD2 (5 bases). Germline loops: CDR1 MNHEY, CDR2 SMNVEV (reference sequence). With 2 bases removed from V and 6 bases from J, the gap between germline ends came to 8 bases. The CDR3 has 13 residues.

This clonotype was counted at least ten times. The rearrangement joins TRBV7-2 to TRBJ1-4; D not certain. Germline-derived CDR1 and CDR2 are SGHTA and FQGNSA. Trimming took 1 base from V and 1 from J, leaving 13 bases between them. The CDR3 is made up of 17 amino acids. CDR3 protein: CASSLVDSRITNEKLFF. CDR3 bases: TGTGCCAGCAGCTTAGTGGACTCTAGGATAACTAATGAAAAACTGTTTTTT.

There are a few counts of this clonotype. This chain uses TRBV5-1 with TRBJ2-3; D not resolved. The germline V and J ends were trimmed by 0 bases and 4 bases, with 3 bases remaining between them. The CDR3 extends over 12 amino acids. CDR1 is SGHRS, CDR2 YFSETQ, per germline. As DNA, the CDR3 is TGCGCCAGCAGCTTGGCGTCAGATACGCAGTATTTT. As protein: CASSLASDTQYF.

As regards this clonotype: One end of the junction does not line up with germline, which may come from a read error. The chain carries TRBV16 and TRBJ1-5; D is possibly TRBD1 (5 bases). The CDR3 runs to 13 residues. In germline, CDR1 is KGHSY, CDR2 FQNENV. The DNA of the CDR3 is TGTGCCAGCGGCCAACAGGAGAATCAGCCCCAGCATTTT. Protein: CASGQQENQPQHF.

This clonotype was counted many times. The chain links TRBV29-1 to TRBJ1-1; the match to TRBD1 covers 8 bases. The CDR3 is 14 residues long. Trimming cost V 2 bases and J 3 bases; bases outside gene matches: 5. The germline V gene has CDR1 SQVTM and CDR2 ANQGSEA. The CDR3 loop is CSVENRGRYTEAFF. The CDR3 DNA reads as TGCAGCGTTGAAAACAGGGGGAGGTACACTGAAGCTTTCTTT. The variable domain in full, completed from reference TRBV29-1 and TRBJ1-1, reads SAVISQKPSRDICQRGTSLTIQCQVDSQVTMMFWYRQQPGQSLTLIATANQGSEATYESGFVIDKFPISRPNLTFSTLTVSNMSPEDSSIYLCSVENRGRYTEAFFGQGTRLTVV.

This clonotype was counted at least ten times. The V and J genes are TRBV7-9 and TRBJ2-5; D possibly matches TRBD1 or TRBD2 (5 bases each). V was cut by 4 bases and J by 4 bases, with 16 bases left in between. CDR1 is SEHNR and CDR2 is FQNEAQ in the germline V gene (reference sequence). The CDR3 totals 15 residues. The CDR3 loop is CASSSPGLGGETQYF. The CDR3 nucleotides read TGTGCCAGCAGCTCACCGGGCCTTGGGGGAGAGACCCAGTACTTC.

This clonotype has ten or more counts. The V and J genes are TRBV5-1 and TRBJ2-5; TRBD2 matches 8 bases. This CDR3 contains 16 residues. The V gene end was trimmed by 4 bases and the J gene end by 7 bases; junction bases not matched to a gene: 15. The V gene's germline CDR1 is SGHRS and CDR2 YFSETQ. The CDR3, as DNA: TGCGCCAGCAGCGAGGTTCCCGGGGGGGCCCAGGGGACCCAGTACTTC. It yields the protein CASSEVPGGAQGTQYF.